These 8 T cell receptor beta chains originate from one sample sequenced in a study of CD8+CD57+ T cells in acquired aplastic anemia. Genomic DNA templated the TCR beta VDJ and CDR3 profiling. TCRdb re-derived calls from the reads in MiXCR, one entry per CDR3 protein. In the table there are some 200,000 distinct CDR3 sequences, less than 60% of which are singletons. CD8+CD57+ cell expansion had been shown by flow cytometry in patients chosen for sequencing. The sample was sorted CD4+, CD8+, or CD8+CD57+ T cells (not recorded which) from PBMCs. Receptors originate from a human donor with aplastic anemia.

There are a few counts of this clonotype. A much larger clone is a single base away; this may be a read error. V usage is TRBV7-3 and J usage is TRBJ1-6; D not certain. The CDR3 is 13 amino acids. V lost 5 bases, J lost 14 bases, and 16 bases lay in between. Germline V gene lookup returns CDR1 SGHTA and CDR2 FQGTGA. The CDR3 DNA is TGTGCCAGCAGCCCCCTGACGGATCAAGCCCTCCACTTT. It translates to CASSPLTDQALHF.

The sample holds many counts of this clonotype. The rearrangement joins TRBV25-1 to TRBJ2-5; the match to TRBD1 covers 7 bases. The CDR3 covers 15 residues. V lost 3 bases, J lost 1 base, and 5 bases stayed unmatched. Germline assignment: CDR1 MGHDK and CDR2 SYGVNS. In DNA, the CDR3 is TGTGCCAGCAGTGAGGCCAGGGGGATCCAAGAGACCCAGTACTTC. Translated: CASSEARGIQETQYF.

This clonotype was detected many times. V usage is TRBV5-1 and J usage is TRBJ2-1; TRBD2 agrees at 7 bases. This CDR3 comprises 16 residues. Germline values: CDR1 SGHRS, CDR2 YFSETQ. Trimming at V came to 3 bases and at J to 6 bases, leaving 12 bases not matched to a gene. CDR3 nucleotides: TGCGCCAGCAGCTCCAGGTGGGAGGGCCGGCGCAATGAGCAGTTCTTC. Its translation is CASSSRWEGRRNEQFF.

The CDR3: CSASSGVATDTQYF. In DNA form, the CDR3 reads TGCAGTGCTAGTAGCGGGGTAGCCACAGATACGCAGTATTTT. V and J are TRBV20-1 and TRBJ2-3; 8 bases line up with TRBD2. Germline-derived CDR1 and CDR2 are DFQATT and SNEGSKA (reference sequence). The V segment lost 3 bases and the J segment 2 bases; nucleotides outside the gene matches: 4. This CDR3 has 14 residues.

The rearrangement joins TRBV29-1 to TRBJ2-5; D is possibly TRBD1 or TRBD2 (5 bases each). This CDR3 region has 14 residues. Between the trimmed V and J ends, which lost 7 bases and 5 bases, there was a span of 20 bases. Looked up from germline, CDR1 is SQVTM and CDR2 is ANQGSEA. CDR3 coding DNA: TGCAGCGCTGGGGGTGGCCGAGCTATGGAGACCCAGTACTTC. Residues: CSAGGGRAMETQYF. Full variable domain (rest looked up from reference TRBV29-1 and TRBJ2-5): SAVISQKPSRDICQRGTSLTIQCQVDSQVTMMFWYRQQPGQSLTLIATANQGSEATYESGFVIDKFPISRPNLTFSTLTVSNMSPEDSSIYLCSAGGGRAMETQYFGPGTRLLVL.

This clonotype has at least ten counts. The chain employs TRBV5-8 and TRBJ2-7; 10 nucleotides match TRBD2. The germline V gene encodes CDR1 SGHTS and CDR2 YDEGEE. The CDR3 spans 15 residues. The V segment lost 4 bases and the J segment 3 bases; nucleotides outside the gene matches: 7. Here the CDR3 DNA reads TGTGCCAGCAGCAAAAGCGGGGGGGCGGGCTACGAGCAGTACTTC. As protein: CASSKSGGAGYEQYF.

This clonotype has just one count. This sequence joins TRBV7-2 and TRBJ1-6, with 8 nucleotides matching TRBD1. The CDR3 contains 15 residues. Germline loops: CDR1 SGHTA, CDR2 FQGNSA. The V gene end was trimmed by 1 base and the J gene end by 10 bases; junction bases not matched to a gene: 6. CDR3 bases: TGTGCCAGCAGCTTAGGAACAGGGGGGGAATCACCCCTCCACTTT. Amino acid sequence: CASSLGTGGESPLHF.

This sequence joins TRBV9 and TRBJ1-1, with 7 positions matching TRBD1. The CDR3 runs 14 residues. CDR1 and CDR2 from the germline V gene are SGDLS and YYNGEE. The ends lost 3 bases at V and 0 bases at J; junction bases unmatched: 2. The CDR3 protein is CASSATGLNTEAFF. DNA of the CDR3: TGTGCCAGCAGCGCGACAGGGCTGAACACTGAAGCTTTCTTT.